The entry below describes one T cell receptor (beta chain). Repertoires were generated with immunoSEQ multiplex PCR, while TCRdb's copy carries only in-frame clones and drops some. The sample includes almost 250,000 clones, more than 75% of them seen just once. This entry comes from a study of blood T cell repertoires in COVID-19. The CDR3 length is 11 residues. V lost 4 bases and J 7 bases, leaving 7 bases between the germline ends. Germline V CDR1 and CDR2: GTSNPN, SVGIG (reference sequence). Cohorts were based on clinical histories the participants reported. This clonotype originated in a woman in her forties or fifties who had recovered from COVID-19. This chain connects TRBV30 to TRBJ2-2; D not resolved. Sequencing was done on a sample of PBMCs or T cells enriched from blood (not recorded which). This CDR3 reads CAWTTDGELFF. DNA of the CDR3: TGTGCCTGGACGACTGACGGGGAGCTGTTTTTT.